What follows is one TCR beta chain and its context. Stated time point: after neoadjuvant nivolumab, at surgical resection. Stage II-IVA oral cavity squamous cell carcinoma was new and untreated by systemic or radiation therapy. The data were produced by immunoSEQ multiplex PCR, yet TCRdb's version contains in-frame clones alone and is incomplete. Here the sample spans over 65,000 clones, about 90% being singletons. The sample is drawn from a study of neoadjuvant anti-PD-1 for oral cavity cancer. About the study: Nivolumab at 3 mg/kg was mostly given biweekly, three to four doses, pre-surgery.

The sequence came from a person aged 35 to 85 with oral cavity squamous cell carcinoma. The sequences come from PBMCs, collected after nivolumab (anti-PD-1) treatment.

This chain's CDR3 is CASSLGGSRSSYNEQFF. The CDR3 bases are TGTGCCAGCAGCTTAGGGGGGAGCAGGAGCTCCTACAATGAGCAGTTCTTC. This chain joins TRBV11-2 and TRBJ2-1; D may correspond to TRBD1 or TRBD2 (5 bases each). The CDR3 spans 17 residues. Trimming cost V 1 base and J 0 bases, with 13 bases left between them. Looked up from germline, CDR1 is SGHAT and CDR2 is FQNNGV.